The 9 T cell receptor beta chains presented below share a single source sample, sequenced in a study of tumor and adjacent non-tumor tissue in lung cancer (dated by TCRdb to 2016 to 2019). RNA was isolated from bulk, unsorted tissue, and RNA quality was assessed with a NanoDrop ND-1000 and an Agilent 2100. Distant non-tumor tissue taken more than 3 cm from the tumor edge was used as the normal lung sample. Receptor libraries were prepared by multiplex PCR. Instrument on record: Illumina HiSeq 2500. TCRbeta libraries were built by three rounds of nested PCR using primers (Table S4), following protocols modified from ARM-PCR. TCRdb reran the public reads through fastp at Q25 and MiXCR, keeping productive beta chains. Rows merge per CDR3 protein into single entries with the most common DNA and genes. This sample gives 70,000 to 90,000 distinct CDR3 sequences in total; roughly 80% of them show up just once. 40% to 65% of the sample rests with the top ten.

Sequences were obtained from distant non-tumor lung tissue. All receptors come from a man between 60 and 75 years old with non-small cell lung cancer.

V and J are TRBV4-1 and TRBJ1-6; weak D call: TRBD1 (6 bases). The CDR3 sequence is 14 residues long. Germline CDR1 is MGHRA and CDR2 is YSYEKL. V shed 3 bases and J shed 13 bases, with 16 bases lying between them. CDR3 residues: CASSQGTGSTPLHF. In DNA form, the CDR3 reads TGCGCCAGCAGCCAGGGTACAGGGTCGACGCCCCTCCACTTT.

The V and J genes are TRBV11-1 and TRBJ2-1; 8 nucleotides align to TRBD2. The CDR3 sequence is 15 residues long. Trimming cost V 4 bases and J 8 bases; bases outside gene matches: 10. Germline V gene sequence: CDR1 SGHAT, CDR2 FQDESV (reference sequence). The CDR3 sequence: CASSSPGGGMYEQFF. CDR3 coding DNA: TGTGCCAGCAGCTCCCCTGGCGGGGGGATGTATGAGCAGTTCTTC.

As concerns this clonotype: Given the absence of the conserved phenylalanine or tryptophan at the CDR3 end, a read error is likely. The rearrangement uses TRBV9 and TRBJ2-1, with no clear D. The CDR3 runs to 17 residues. Germline-derived CDR1 and CDR2 are SGDLS and YYNGEE. The CDR3 nucleotides read TGTGCCAGCAGCGTAGAAGTTATGGCAGGAGACGGAAATGAACAGTTCATC. It codes for CASSVEVMAGDGNEQFI.

Comments on this clonotype: One end of the junction varies from germline; a read error may be responsible. J is TRBJ2-5 and V is TRBV11-2; no clear D. Germline assignment: CDR1 SGHAT and CDR2 FQNNGV. The CDR3 sequence is 13 residues long. CDR3 loop: CTSRSTREETQYF. The CDR3 nucleotides are TGTACCAGCAGGTCTACAAGGGAAGAGACACAGTACTTC. Full variable domain (remainder filled in from reference TRBV11-2 and TRBJ2-5): EAGVAQSPRYKIIEKRQSVAFWCNPISGHATLYWYQQILGQGPKLLIQFQNNGVVDDSQLPKDRFSAERLKGVDSTLKIQPAKLEDSAVYLCTSRSTREETQYFGPGTRLLVL.

V gene TRBV5-6 combines with J gene TRBJ2-1; TRBD1 aligns across 7 bases. CDR1 SGHDT and CDR2 YYEEEE come from the germline V gene. The CDR3 is made up of 13 amino acids. Unmatched junction bases numbered 2, after V lost 3 bases and J lost 5 bases. CDR3 nucleotides: TGTGCCAGCAGCTCGACAGGGCACAATGAGCAGTTCTTC. It specifies CASSSTGHNEQFF.

The V gene is TRBV11-3, the J gene TRBJ2-3; 7 nucleotides agree with TRBD1. The trim removed 3 bases at V and 12 bases at J, leaving 9 bases unmatched. This CDR3 is built from 13 residues. CDR1 SGHNT and CDR2 YENEEA come from the germline V gene. The CDR3 is CASSFQGVGTQYF. The DNA of the CDR3 is TGTGCCAGCAGCTTTCAGGGGGTAGGTACTCAGTATTTT.

The genes are TRBV9 and TRBJ2-5; 8 nucleotides line up with TRBD1. Germline V lookup: CDR1 SGDLS, CDR2 YYNGEE. The CDR3 runs 17 residues. With 4 bases clipped from V and 2 bases from J, the junction kept 13 bases outside the gene matches. The CDR3 spells CASSIGLYDRGQETQYF. CDR3 DNA sequence: TGTGCCAGCAGCATAGGACTTTACGACAGGGGTCAAGAGACCCAGTACTTC.

This rearrangement joins TRBV20-1 to TRBJ1-5; D perhaps matches TRBD1 (5 bases). The CDR3 loop spans 13 amino acids. Germline CDR1 reads DFQATT; CDR2 reads SNEGSKA (reference sequence). V was trimmed by 8 bases and J by 3 bases, leaving 14 bases between them. The DNA of the CDR3 is TGCAGTTCAGTCGACAGATACAATCAGCCCCAGCATTTT. Its translation: CSSVDRYNQPQHF.

CDR3 amino acids: CASYRTGLTYEQYF. The CDR3 nucleotides are TGTGCCAGCTATCGGACTGGATTAACCTACGAGCAGTACTTC. This chain joins TRBV11-3 and TRBJ2-7; TRBD2 is a possible D gene (5 bases). V was cut by 8 bases and J by 2 bases, with 16 bases left in between. This CDR3 comprises 14 residues. The V gene's germline CDR1 is SGHNT and CDR2 YENEEA.